These 25 T cell receptor beta chains came from one sample sequenced in a study of blood T cells in healthy people across ages. Next came a second PCR, run for about 7 to 12 cycles, which used a sample-barcoded 5' primer along with a J-beta primer mix. TCRdb itself ran the 5' RACE reads through MiXCR, one entry per CDR3 protein. The profile shows approximately 290,000 distinct CDR3 sequences, 27% of them singletons. The sample consisted of blood. The receptors come from a woman in her seventies in good health.

Note on this clonotype: This CDR3 is missing its conserved last phenylalanine or tryptophan, likely due to a read error. The rearrangement joins TRBV7-2 to TRBJ2-1; perhaps TRBD2 as D (5 bases). Germline CDR1 SGHTA, CDR2 FQGNSA. V lost 0 bases to trimming and J lost 6 bases, with 15 bases between them. The CDR3 totals 16 residues. CDR3 nucleotides: TGTGCCAGCAGCTTAGCGCGGGCTAGATTAGGCAATGAGCAGTTCTTG. It translates to CASSLARARLGNEQFL.

The gene calls are TRBV19 and TRBJ2-5; D remains ambiguous. The assigned J gene may be wrong: the sequence end matches TRBJ2-1 better. Germline V CDR1 and CDR2: LNHDA, SQIVND (reference sequence). The CDR3 runs to 13 residues. Here the CDR3 reads CASSIRARNEQFF. In nucleotides, the CDR3 is TGTGCCAGTAGTATCCGCGCGCGCAATGAGCAGTTCTTC.

V gene TRBV19 combines with J gene TRBJ1-1; 7 bases align to TRBD1. Germline assignment: CDR1 LNHDA and CDR2 SQIVND (reference sequence). V lost 3 bases and J lost 4; bases outside the gene matches: 8. CDR3 length: 15 amino acids. CDR3 sequence reads: CASSIPGQEVTEAFF. The CDR3 coding sequence is TGTGCCAGTAGTATCCCCGGACAGGAAGTCACTGAAGCTTTCTTT.

This clonotype turned up a few times. A read error may produce the germline difference seen at one junction end. CDR3 DNA: TGTGCTAGCAGCTTAGTCCCAGGGGCCCAAGAGACCCAGTACTTC. It specifies CASSLVPGAQETQYF. The V call is TRBV7-7, the J call TRBJ2-5; perhaps TRBD1 as D (6 bases). Germline lookup yields CDR1 SSHAT and CDR2 FNYEAQ (reference sequence). The CDR3 runs to 15 residues.

This clonotype was picked up a small number of times. The chain has TRBV19 and TRBJ2-1, with 10 bases fitting TRBD2. The J call may be incorrect, as the DNA end agrees better with TRBJ2-7. Looked up from germline, CDR1 is LNHDA and CDR2 is SQIVND (reference sequence). CDR3 length: 16 amino acids. This CDR3 reads CASSRWTLAGVVEQYF. In DNA form, the CDR3 reads TGTGCCAGTAGTAGATGGACTCTAGCGGGAGTAGTCGAGCAGTACTTC.

In this sample, this clonotype turned up a few times. In DNA, the CDR3 is TGTGCCAGCAGCCTGAGCGGCAGGAGTGTCATTACCGGGGAGCTGTTTTTT. This sequence encodes CASSLSGRSVITGELFF. This chain connects TRBV6-2 or TRBV6-3 to TRBJ2-2; the D gene is possibly TRBD2 (5 bases). Trimming took 6 bases from V and 5 from J, leaving 22 bases between them. The CDR3 runs to 17 residues. CDR1 and CDR2 from the germline V gene are MNHEY and SVGEGT.

V gene TRBV3-1 combines with J gene TRBJ1-1, with unresolved D. CDR3 length: 14 amino acids. Looked up from germline, CDR1 is LGHDT and CDR2 is YNNKEL (reference sequence). The V and J ends lost 4 bases and 1 base respectively, with 10 bases between them. This CDR3 reads CASSPGSGNTEAFF. CDR3 coding DNA: TGTGCCAGCAGCCCGGGTTCAGGGAACACTGAAGCTTTCTTT.

The V gene is TRBV5-1, the J gene TRBJ2-7, with D tentatively TRBD1 or TRBD2 (5 bases each). With 4 bases removed from V and 3 bases from J, the gap between germline ends came to 11 bases. CDR3 length equals 13 residues. Germline CDR1 is SGHRS and CDR2 is YFSETQ. CDR3 DNA sequence: TGCGCCAGCAGCCGGGACGGCGACTACGAGCAGTACTTC. It is translated as CASSRDGDYEQYF.

The V and J genes are TRBV9 and TRBJ1-1, with D perhaps TRBD1 (5 bases). V lost 3 bases and J 4 bases, leaving 10 bases between the germline ends. The CDR3 totals 13 residues. Germline V gives CDR1 SGDLS, CDR2 YYNGEE. CDR3 sequence: CASSAQGCTEAFF. In DNA, the CDR3 is TGTGCCAGCAGCGCCCAGGGTTGCACTGAAGCTTTCTTT. Supplemented by reference TRBV9 and TRBJ1-1, the full variable domain reads DSGVTQTPKHLITATGQRVTLRCSPRSGDLSVYWYQQSLDQGLQFLIQYYNGEERAKGNILERFSAQQFPDLHSELNLSSLELGDSALYFCASSAQGCTEAFFGQGTRLTVV.

The chain carries TRBV20-1 and TRBJ1-2, with D perhaps matching TRBD1 (5 bases). CDR3 length: 14 residues. Trimming took 2 bases from V and 2 from J, leaving 12 bases between them. Per germline, CDR1 DFQATT and CDR2 SNEGSKA (reference sequence). The CDR3 protein is CSARKSRGNYGYTF. CDR3 bases: TGCAGTGCTAGAAAGTCACGGGGGAACTATGGCTACACCTTC.

This clonotype was found a few times. This chain links TRBV2 with TRBJ1-4; D gene unclear. The CDR3 length is 14 residues. Trimming took off 8 bases at V and 4 bases at J, with 14 bases between the two ends. The V gene's germline CDR1 is SNHLY and CDR2 FYNNEI. This chain's CDR3 is CASFYGERNEKLFF. The CDR3 nucleotides read TGTGCCAGCTTCTATGGGGAACGTAATGAAAAACTGTTTTTT.

The V and J genes are TRBV14 and TRBJ2-3; D possibly corresponds to TRBD1 (5 bases). V was trimmed by 1 base and J by 1 base, leaving 12 bases between them. The CDR3 has 16 amino acids. Germline V lookup: CDR1 SGHDN, CDR2 FVKESK. The CDR3 DNA follows: TGTGCCAGCAGCCAAGGGCTGGGGCGCGGCACAGATACGCAGTATTTT. This encodes CASSQGLGRGTDTQYF.

The J gene is TRBJ2-5, the V gene TRBV27, with D possibly matching TRBD2 (5 bases). Near its end, the DNA agrees better with TRBJ2-1, so the J call may be wrong. This CDR3 comprises 13 residues. Germline assignment: CDR1 MNHEY and CDR2 SMNVEV (reference sequence). DNA of the CDR3: TGTGCCAGCAGTTTACGCCCGGAGGATGAGCAGTTCTTC. Encoded protein: CASSLRPEDEQFF.

This sequence joins TRBV5-1 and TRBJ2-5; no clear D gene. Trimming cost V 5 bases and J 4 bases, with 6 bases left between them. The CDR3 consists of 11 residues. Germline CDR1 and CDR2: SGHRS and YFSETQ. CDR3 in amino acids: CASSNAETQYF. The CDR3 nucleotides read TGCGCCAGCAGTAACGCAGAGACCCAGTACTTC.

This chain connects TRBV5-1 to TRBJ2-6; 7 bases map to TRBD1. CDR3 length: 18 residues. Germline V gene data show CDR1 as SGHRS and CDR2 as YFSETQ. The V and J ends lost 3 bases and 2 bases, in that order; junction bases with no gene match: 11. The chain's CDR3 is CASSSRDRDYTGANVLTF. The CDR3, as DNA: TGCGCCAGCAGCTCACGGGACAGAGATTATACTGGGGCCAACGTCCTGACTTTC.

This clonotype was found a few times. The chain combines TRBV4-2 with TRBJ1-1, with D perhaps matching TRBD1 (6 bases). The V end was cut by 4 bases, the J end by 3 bases, with 15 bases between. Germline assignment: CDR1 LGHNA and CDR2 YNFKEQ. CDR3 size: 15 residues. The CDR3 DNA reads TGTGCCAGCAGCCGCATCAGGGGTGCTGACACTGAAGCTTTCTTT. This encodes CASSRIRGADTEAFF.

This chain uses TRBV14 with TRBJ2-1, with 7 bases aligning to TRBD1. Germline V gene data show CDR1 as SGHDN and CDR2 as FVKESK. CDR3 length: 16 residues. V shed 4 bases and J 1 base; nucleotides not matched to a gene: 7. Here the CDR3 reads CASSPPRGKSYNEQFF. DNA of the CDR3: TGTGCCAGCAGCCCTCCCAGGGGGAAATCCTACAATGAGCAGTTCTTC.

For the CDR3, the DNA is TGTGCCAGCAGTTTTTGGGGGTCTGAGCAGTTCTTC. Its translation is CASSFWGSEQFF. The chain uses TRBV27 and TRBJ2-1, with D perhaps being TRBD1 or TRBD2 (5 bases each). V was cut by 3 bases and J by 9 bases, with 9 bases left in between. This CDR3 has 12 amino acids. Germline V gene data show CDR1 as MNHEY and CDR2 as SMNVEV (reference sequence).

The chain joins TRBV2 to TRBJ2-6; 7 bases fit TRBD2. The V and J ends lost 6 bases and 3 bases, in that order; junction bases with no gene match: 14. CDR3 length: 18 amino acids. Germline CDR1 and CDR2: SNHLY and FYNNEI. The CDR3 nucleotides are TGTGCCAGCAGGGGGTTAAGGGCGGGAGTTCTTGGGGCCAACGTCCTGACTTTC. Its translation: CASRGLRAGVLGANVLTF.

This clonotype has a count of ten or more. The rearrangement links TRBV25-1 to TRBJ2-2; a weak D match, TRBD2 (6 bases). From germline, CDR1 is MGHDK and CDR2 SYGVNS. The germline V and J ends were trimmed by 3 bases and 7 bases, with 18 bases remaining between them. This CDR3 region has 16 residues. The CDR3 here is CASSDSARGSGGELFF. DNA of the CDR3: TGTGCCAGCAGTGATTCGGCGCGGGGATCGGGCGGGGAGCTGTTTTTT.

This clonotype turned up a few times. The chain combines TRBV20-1 with TRBJ2-5, with a tentative D call TRBD2 (7 bases). This CDR3 has 15 residues. The germline V gene encodes CDR1 DFQATT and CDR2 SNEGSKA (reference sequence). Trimming cost V 3 bases and J 1 base, with 15 bases left between them. The CDR3 DNA follows: TGCAGTGCTAGGAGGGGGGGTGGGTTCCAAGAGACCCAGTACTTC. Translating gives CSARRGGGFQETQYF.

This clonotype was detected a few times. This chain connects TRBV7-2 to TRBJ2-2; no clear D gene. Trimming pared 4 bases from V and 8 bases from J, leaving 23 bases between. Germline V gene data show CDR1 as SGHTA and CDR2 as FQGNSA. This CDR3 has 17 amino acids. The CDR3 reads CASSSTARTTNGGELFF. The CDR3 DNA is TGTGCCAGCAGCTCAACCGCCCGGACCACCAATGGTGGGGAGCTGTTTTTT.

The gene calls are TRBV5-1 and TRBJ1-1; D ambiguous. This CDR3 has 12 amino acids. V was shortened by 0 bases and J by 10 bases, with 10 bases between the two germline ends. Germline CDR1 and CDR2: SGHRS and YFSETQ. The CDR3 is CASSLEGRTAFF. The CDR3 DNA reads TGCGCCAGCAGCTTGGAAGGCCGAACAGCTTTCTTT.

This clonotype was picked up many times. The chain couples TRBV9 to TRBJ2-2; D is perhaps TRBD2 (5 bases). Germline CDR1 SGDLS, CDR2 YYNGEE. The CDR3 totals 18 residues. The V end lost 4 bases, the J end lost 1 base, and 20 bases lay between the germline ends. CDR3 in DNA: TGTGCCAGCAGCCCACCTTCGGGGTTTCGGGGGAACACCGGGGAGCTGTTTTTT. Amino acid sequence: CASSPPSGFRGNTGELFF. Variable domain in full (rest from reference TRBV9 and TRBJ2-2): DSGVTQTPKHLITATGQRVTLRCSPRSGDLSVYWYQQSLDQGLQFLIQYYNGEERAKGNILERFSAQQFPDLHSELNLSSLELGDSALYFCASSPPSGFRGNTGELFFGEGSRLTVL.

The V gene is TRBV20-1, the J gene TRBJ1-1; D is uncertain. The CDR3 is 11 residues long. V was pared by 0 bases and J by 8 bases, with 7 bases between. CDR1 and CDR2 (germline): DFQATT, SNEGSKA (reference sequence). This CDR3 is CSARDGGEAFF. In nucleotides, the CDR3 is TGCAGTGCTAGAGACGGCGGGGAAGCTTTCTTT.